Sequencing of this TCR beta chain was carried out in a study of T cells after posttransplantation cyclophosphamide. Study observations and caveats: Later post-transplant blood repertoires were often dominated by donor CD8+ memory clones. Recipient CMV seropositivity and CMV reactivation strongly tracked TRB clonality. Blood and skin or GI T cell repertoires showed limited TRB overlap.

Details on this clone: Its antigen is undetermined.

Measured with immunoSEQ multiplex PCR; TCRdb has only the in-frame clones, and not every one. Here the sample spans tens of thousands of clones, 97% being singletons. Germline values: CDR1 LNHDA, CDR2 SQIVND (reference sequence). V was shortened by 8 bases and J by 9 bases, with 19 bases between the two germline ends. The CDR3 is made up of 14 amino acids. The naive gate required viable CD3+CD4+ or CD3+CD8+ cells with CCR7+CD45RA+CD45RO-CD95-CD27+CD28+ phenotype. On the day of bone marrow donation, the related graft donor provided peripheral blood. The source material was naive CD4+ T cells sorted from PBMCs. This sequence was found in a man between 45 and 60 years old in good health, CMV-negative, and a related stem cell transplant donor. The rearrangement links TRBV19 to TRBJ2-2; possible D gene TRBD2, 7 bases. The CDR3 DNA reads TGTGCCAGTTTTCACACTGGGGGGGCAAGGGAGCTGTTTTTT. It translates to CASFHTGGARELFF.